This section outlines one TCR beta chain sequence together with its context. No antigen is known for it. The source of the sample is a study of T-cell memory formation after mild COVID-19. Study-level points and caveats: Certain responding clones were present in pre-infection memory, suggesting participation of cross-reactive memory. Clones that contracted clustered mainly in CM and EM if CD4+ and in EMRA if CD8+.

TCRdb independently ran MiXCR on the 5' RACE reads; one entry per CDR3 protein. The sample contains 200,000 to 250,000 distinct CDR3 sequences, over 7.5% of which appear only once. The CDR3 is 12 residues long. V lost 1 base, J lost 12 bases, and 10 bases lay in between. CDR1 and CDR2 from the germline V gene are SEHNR and FQNEAQ (reference sequence). The receptor was derived from a man younger than 30 who had mild COVID-19 (a few samples of this study predate the infection). Cell type and time point are not known. This rearrangement joins TRBV7-9 to TRBJ2-1; D not certain. The sequencing input was PBMCs or a T cell subset sorted from them (not recorded which). In DNA, the CDR3 is TGTGCCAGCAGCTTAGGGCAGACTCGGCAGTTCTTC. Its translation: CASSLGQTRQFF.